The 3 T cell receptor beta chains in this list originate from one sample, sequenced in a study of tumor-infiltrating lymphocytes in localized non-small cell lung cancer. Repertoires were generated with immunoSEQ multiplex PCR, while TCRdb's copy carries only in-frame clones and drops some. The sample contains more than 20,000 clones, over 60% of which appear only once. The sequenced material came from lung tumor tissue. These receptors were obtained from a human donor with non-small cell lung cancer.

This chain links TRBV5-1 with TRBJ2-1; possible D gene TRBD2, 5 bases. CDR1 and CDR2 (germline): SGHRS, YFSETQ. The CDR3 has 16 residues. V was trimmed by 2 bases and J by 0 bases, leaving 12 bases between them. CDR3 in amino acids: CASSLTGLSSYNEQFF. CDR3 DNA sequence: TGCGCCAGCAGCTTAACTGGACTTAGCTCCTACAATGAGCAGTTCTTC.

The chain employs TRBV7-9 and TRBJ2-7; TRBD1 agrees at 10 bases. Germline V gives CDR1 SEHNR, CDR2 FQNEAQ (reference sequence). This CDR3 has 15 residues. Trimming took 5 bases from V and 1 from J; bases not matched to a gene: 5. Here the CDR3 DNA reads TGTGCCAGCAGCCGGCCGGGACAGGGGTCCTACGAGCAGTACTTC. It specifies CASSRPGQGSYEQYF.

This clone has more than one count but fewer than ten. The chain uses TRBV7-9 and TRBJ2-5, with D perhaps matching TRBD2 (6 bases). Trimming left V 4 bases short and J 4 bases short, with 10 bases between. This CDR3 has 13 amino acids. The germline CDR1 and CDR2 sequences are SEHNR and FQNEAQ (reference sequence). In DNA, the CDR3 is TGTGCCAGCAGCTCGGACTATCCAGAGACCCAGTACTTC. It encodes CASSSDYPETQYF.